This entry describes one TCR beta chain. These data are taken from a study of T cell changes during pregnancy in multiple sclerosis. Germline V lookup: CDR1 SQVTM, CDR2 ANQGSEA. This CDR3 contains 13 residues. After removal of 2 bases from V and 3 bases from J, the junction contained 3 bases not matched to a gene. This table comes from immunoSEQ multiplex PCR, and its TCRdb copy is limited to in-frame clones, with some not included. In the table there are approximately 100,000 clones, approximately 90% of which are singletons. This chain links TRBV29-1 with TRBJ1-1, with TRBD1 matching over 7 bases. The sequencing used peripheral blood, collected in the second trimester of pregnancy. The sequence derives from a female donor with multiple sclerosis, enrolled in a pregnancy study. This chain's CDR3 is CSVERGLDTEAFF. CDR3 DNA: TGCAGCGTTGAAAGGGGGCTAGACACTGAAGCTTTCTTT.